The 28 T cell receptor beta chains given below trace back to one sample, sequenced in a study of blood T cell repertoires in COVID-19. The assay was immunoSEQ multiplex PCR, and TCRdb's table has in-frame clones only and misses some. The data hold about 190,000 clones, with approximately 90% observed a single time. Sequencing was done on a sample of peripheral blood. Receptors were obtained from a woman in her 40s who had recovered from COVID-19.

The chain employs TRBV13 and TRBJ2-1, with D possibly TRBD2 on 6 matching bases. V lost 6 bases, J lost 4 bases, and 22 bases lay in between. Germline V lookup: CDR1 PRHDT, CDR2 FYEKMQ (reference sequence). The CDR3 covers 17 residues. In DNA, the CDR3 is TGTGCCAGCAGAGGCCTGGGAGGTGGGAGAGAGTACAATGAGCAGTTCTTC. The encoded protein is CASRGLGGGREYNEQFF.

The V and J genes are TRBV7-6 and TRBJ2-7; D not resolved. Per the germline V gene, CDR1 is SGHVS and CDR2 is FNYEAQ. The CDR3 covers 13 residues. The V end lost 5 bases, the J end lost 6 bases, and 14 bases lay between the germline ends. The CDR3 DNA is TGTGCCAGCAGCCTCTCACTCGGGTTCGAGCAGTACTTC. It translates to CASSLSLGFEQYF.

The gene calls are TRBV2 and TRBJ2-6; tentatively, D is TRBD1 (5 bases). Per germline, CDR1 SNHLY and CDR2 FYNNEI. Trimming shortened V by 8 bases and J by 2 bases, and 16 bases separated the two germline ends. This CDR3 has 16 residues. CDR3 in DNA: TGTGCCAGCGCGCCTATGGCAGGGCCTGGGGCCAACGTCCTGACTTTC. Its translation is CASAPMAGPGANVLTF.

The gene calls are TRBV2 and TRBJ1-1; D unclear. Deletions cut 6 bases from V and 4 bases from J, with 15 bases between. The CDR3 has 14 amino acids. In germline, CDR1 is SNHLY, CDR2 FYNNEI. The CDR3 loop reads CASRRFQERTEAFF. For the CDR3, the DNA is TGTGCCAGCAGGCGTTTTCAGGAACGCACTGAAGCTTTCTTT.

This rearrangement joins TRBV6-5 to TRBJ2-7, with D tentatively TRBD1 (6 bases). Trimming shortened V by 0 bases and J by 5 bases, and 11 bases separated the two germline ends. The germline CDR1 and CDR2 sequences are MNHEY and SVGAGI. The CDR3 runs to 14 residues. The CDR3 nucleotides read TGTGCCAGCAGTTACTCCAGGGGAAGGAACGAGCAGTACTTC. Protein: CASSYSRGRNEQYF.

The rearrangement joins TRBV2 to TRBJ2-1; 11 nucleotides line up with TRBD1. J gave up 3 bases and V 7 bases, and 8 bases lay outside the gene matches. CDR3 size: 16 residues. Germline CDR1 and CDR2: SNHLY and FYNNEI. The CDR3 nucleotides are TGTGCCAGCATCCCCCCGGGGACAGGGGGCTACAATGAGCAGTTCTTC. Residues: CASIPPGTGGYNEQFF.

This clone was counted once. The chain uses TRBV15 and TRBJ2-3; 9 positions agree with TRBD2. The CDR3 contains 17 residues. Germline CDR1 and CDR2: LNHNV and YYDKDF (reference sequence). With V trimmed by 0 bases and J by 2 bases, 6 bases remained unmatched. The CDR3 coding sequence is TGTGCCACCAGCAGAGATTTTGGCGGGAGGGTCACAGATACGCAGTATTTT. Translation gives CATSRDFGGRVTDTQYF.

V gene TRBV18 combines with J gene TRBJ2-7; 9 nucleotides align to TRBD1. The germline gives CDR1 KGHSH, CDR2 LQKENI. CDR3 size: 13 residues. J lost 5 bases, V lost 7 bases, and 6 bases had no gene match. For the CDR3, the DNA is TGTGCCAGCTTCCGGACAGGGGTCGACGAGCAGTACTTC. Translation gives CASFRTGVDEQYF. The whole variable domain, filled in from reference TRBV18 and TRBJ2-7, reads NAGVMQNPRHLVRRRGQEARLRCSPMKGHSHVYWYRQLPEEGLKFMVYLQKENIIDESGMPKERFSAEFPKEGPSILRIQQVVRGDSAAYFCASFRTGVDEQYFGPGTRLTVT.

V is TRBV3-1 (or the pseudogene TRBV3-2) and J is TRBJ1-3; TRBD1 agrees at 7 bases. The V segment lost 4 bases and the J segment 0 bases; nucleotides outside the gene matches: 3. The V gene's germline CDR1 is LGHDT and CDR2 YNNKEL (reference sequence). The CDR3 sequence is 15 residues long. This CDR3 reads CASSPGGSSGNTIYF. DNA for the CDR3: TGTGCCAGCAGCCCAGGGGGAAGCTCTGGAAACACCATATATTTT.

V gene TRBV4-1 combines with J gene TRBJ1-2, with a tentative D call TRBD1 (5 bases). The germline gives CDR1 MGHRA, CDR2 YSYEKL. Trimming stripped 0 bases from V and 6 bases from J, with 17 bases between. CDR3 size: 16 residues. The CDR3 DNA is TGCGCCAGCAGCCAAGATCTGGCCGGAGGGGCTAATGGCTACACCTTC. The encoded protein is CASSQDLAGGANGYTF.

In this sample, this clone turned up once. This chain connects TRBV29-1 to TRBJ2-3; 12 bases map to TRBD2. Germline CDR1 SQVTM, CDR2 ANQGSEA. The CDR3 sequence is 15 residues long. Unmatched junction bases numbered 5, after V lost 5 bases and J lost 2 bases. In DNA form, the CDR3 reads TGCAGCGTTAGGACTAGCGGGACCATCACAGATACGCAGTATTTT. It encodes CSVRTSGTITDTQYF.

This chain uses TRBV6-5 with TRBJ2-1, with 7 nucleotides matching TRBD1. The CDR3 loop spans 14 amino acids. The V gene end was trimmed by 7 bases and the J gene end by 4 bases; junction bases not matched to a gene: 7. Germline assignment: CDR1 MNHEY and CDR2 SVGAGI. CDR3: CASTRGGGYNEQFF. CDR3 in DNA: TGTGCCAGCACTCGAGGGGGCGGGTACAATGAGCAGTTCTTC.

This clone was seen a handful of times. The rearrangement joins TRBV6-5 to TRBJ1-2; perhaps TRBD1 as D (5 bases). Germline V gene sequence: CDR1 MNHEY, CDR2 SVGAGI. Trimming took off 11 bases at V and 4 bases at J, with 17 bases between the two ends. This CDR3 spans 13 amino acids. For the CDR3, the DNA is TGTGCCGTGGGGCGGCGGATAGGCTATGGCTACACCTTC. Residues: CAVGRRIGYGYTF.

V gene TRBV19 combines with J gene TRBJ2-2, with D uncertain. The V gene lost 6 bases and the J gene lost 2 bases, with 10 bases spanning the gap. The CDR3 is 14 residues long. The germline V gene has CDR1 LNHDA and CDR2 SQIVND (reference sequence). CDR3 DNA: TGTGCCAGTAGGAGGATTAGTAACACCGGGGAGCTGTTTTTT. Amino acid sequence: CASRRISNTGELFF.

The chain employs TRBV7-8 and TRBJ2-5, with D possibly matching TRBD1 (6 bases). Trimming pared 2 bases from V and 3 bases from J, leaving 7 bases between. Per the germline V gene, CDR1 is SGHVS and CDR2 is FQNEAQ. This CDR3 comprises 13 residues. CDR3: CASSLRQEETQYF. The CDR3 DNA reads TGTGCCAGCAGCTTACGACAGGAAGAGACCCAGTACTTC.

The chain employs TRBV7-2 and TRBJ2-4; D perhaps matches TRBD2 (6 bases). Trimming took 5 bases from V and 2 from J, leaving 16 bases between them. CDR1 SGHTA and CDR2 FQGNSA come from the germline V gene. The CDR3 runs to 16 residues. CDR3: CASSQLAGVPKNIQYF. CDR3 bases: TGTGCCAGCAGCCAACTAGCTGGTGTCCCCAAAAACATTCAGTACTTC.

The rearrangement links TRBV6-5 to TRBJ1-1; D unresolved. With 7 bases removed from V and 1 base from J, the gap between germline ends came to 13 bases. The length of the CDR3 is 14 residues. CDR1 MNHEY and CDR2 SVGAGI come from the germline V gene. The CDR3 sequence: CASKTTGKNTEAFF. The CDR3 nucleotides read TGTGCCAGCAAGACCACCGGGAAGAACACTGAAGCTTTCTTT.

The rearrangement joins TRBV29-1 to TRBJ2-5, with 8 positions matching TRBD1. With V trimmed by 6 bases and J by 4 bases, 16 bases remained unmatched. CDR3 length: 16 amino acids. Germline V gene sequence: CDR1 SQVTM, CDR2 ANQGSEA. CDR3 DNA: TGCAGCGTCGATCGGCCGAGGTCAGGGGGCCGAGAGACCCAGTACTTC. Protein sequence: CSVDRPRSGGRETQYF.

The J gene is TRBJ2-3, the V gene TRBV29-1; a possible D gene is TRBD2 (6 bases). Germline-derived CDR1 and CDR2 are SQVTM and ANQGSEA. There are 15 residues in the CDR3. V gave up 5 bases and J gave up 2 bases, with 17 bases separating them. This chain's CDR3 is CSVRRGTALTDTQYF. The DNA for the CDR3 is TGCAGCGTTCGTCGGGGGACTGCCCTCACAGATACGCAGTATTTT.

The CDR3 nucleotides read TGTGCCAGCAGCTGGGACTTCTACAATGAGCAGTTCTTC. Amino acids: CASSWDFYNEQFF. The chain combines TRBV7-8 with TRBJ2-1, with a possible D match to TRBD2 (6 bases). Germline CDR1 SGHVS, CDR2 FQNEAQ. V was pared by 4 bases and J by 3 bases, with 7 bases between. This CDR3 spans 13 amino acids. Looking up the rest from reference TRBV7-8 and TRBJ2-1 gives the full variable domain: GAGVSQSPRYKVAKRGQDVALRCDPISGHVSLFWYQQALGQGPEFLTYFQNEAQLDKSGLPSDRFFAERPEGSVSTLKIQRTQQEDSAVYLCASSWDFYNEQFFGPGTRLTVL.

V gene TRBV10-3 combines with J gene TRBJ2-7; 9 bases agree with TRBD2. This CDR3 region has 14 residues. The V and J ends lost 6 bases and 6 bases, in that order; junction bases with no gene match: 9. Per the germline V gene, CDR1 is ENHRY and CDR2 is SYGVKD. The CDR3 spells CAIRVGSGRSEQYF. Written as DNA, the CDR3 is TGTGCCATCAGGGTAGGAAGCGGGAGGTCCGAGCAGTACTTC.

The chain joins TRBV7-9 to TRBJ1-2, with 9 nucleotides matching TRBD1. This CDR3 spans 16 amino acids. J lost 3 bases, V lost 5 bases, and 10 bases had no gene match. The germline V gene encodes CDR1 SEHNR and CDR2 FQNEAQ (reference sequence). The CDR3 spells CASSRSTGGLDYGYTF. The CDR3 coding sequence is TGTGCCAGCAGCAGATCGACAGGGGGTCTCGACTATGGCTACACCTTC. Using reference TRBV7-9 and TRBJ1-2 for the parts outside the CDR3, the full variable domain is DTGVSQNPRHKITKRGQNVTFRCDPISEHNRLYWYRQTLGQGPEFLTYFQNEAQLEKSRLLSDRFSAERPKGSFSTLEIQRTEQGDSAMYLCASSRSTGGLDYGYTFGSGTRLTVV.

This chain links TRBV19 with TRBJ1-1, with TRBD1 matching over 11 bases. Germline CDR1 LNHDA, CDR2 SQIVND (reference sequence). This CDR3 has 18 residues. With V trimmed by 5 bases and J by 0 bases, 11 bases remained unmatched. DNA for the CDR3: TGTGCCAGTAGTCCTTCGGACAGGGGGCGACGCATGAACACTGAAGCTTTCTTT. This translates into CASSPSDRGRRMNTEAFF.

The CDR3: CAWSVQGGNSPLHF. The CDR3 DNA follows: TGTGCCTGGAGTGTGCAGGGAGGAAATTCACCCCTCCACTTT. This chain links TRBV30 with TRBJ1-6; a weak D match, TRBD1 (5 bases). Trimming stripped 0 bases from V and 7 bases from J, with 10 bases between. The CDR3 is 14 residues long. In germline, CDR1 is GTSNPN, CDR2 SVGIG (reference sequence).

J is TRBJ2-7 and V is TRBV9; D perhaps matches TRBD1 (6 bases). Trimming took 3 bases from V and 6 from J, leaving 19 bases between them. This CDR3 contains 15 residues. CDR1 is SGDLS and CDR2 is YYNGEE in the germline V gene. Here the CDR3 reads CASSDVTGPVSEQYF. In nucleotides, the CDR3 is TGTGCCAGCAGCGACGTGACAGGTCCGGTCTCCGAGCAGTACTTC. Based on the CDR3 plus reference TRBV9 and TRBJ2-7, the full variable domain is DSGVTQTPKHLITATGQRVTLRCSPRSGDLSVYWYQQSLDQGLQFLIQYYNGEERAKGNILERFSAQQFPDLHSELNLSSLELGDSALYFCASSDVTGPVSEQYFGPGTRLTVT.

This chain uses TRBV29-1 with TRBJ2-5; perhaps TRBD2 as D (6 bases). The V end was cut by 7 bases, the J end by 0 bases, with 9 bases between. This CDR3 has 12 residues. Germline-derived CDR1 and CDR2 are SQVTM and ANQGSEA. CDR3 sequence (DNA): TGCAGCGGGCTAGCGAACCAAGAGACCCAGTACTTC. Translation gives CSGLANQETQYF.

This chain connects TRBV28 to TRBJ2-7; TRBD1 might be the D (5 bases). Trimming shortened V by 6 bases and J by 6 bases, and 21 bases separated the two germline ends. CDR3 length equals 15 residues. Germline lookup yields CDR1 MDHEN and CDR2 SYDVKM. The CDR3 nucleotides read TGTGCCAGCAGGGACCTTATGAAGGGGCTGGGCGAGCAGTACTTC. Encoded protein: CASRDLMKGLGEQYF. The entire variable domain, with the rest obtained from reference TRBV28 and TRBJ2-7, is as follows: DVKVTQSSRYLVKRTGEKVFLECVQDMDHENMFWYRQDPGLGLRLIYFSYDVKMKEKGDIPEGYSVSREKKERFSLILESASTNQTSMYLCASRDLMKGLGEQYFGPGTRLTVT.

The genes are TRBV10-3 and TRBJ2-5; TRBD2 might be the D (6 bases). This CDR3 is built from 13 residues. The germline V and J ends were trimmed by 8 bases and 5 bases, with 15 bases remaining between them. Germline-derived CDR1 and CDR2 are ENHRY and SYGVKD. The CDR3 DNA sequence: TGTGCCATCGGCCAGGAGGAGGGGGAGACCCAGTACTTC. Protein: CAIGQEEGETQYF.